This TCR beta chain was captured by sequencing in a study of CD8 T cells in Susac syndrome. Of note for this clonotype: Its antigen is unknown.

Blood CD8+ and CD4+ T cells underwent high-throughput TCR beta sequencing. FACS was used to enrich TEMRA cells, whereas the CD8+ and CD4+ T cells were obtained by negative isolation. Looked up from germline, CDR1 is KGHSH and CDR2 is LQKENI. Trimming cost V 2 bases and J 1 base, with 11 bases left between them. The CDR3 is made up of 15 amino acids. RNA was extracted with the RNeasy kit, and a quantity of about 0.45 to 1 ug was reverse transcribed using random hexamers. By means of immunoSEQ multiplex PCR, TCR beta CDR3 spanning 54 Vbeta and 13 Jbeta underwent amplification. TCRdb called the immunoSEQ multiplex PCR reads again in MiXCR, with one record for every CDR3 protein. This table holds around 160,000 distinct CDR3 sequences, 85% to 95% found once. The study, taken as a whole, reports: In its TCR sequencing and HLA analysis, the study acknowledged that the number of individuals was relatively small.

V gene TRBV18 combines with J gene TRBJ1-1; D not certain. The TCR was taken from a human donor in good health. Sequenced sample: CD4+ T cells from PBMCs. The DNA of the CDR3 is TGTGCCAGCTCACCAGCGACCGGACCGAACACTGAAGCTTTCTTT. Its translation: CASSPATGPNTEAFF.